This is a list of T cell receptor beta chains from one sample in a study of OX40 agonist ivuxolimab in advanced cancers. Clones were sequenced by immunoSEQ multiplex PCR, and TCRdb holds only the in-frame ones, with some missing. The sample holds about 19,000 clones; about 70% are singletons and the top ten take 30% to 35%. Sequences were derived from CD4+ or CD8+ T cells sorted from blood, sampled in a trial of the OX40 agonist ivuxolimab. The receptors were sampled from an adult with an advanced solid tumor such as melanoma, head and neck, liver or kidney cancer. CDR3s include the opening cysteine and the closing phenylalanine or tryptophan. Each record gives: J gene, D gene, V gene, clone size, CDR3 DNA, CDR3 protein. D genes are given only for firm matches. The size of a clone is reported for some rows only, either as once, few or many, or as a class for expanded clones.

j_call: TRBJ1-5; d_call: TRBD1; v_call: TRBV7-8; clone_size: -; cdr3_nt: TGTGCCAGCAGCCCAAGCAGGGGGGGCAATCAGCCCCAGCATTTT; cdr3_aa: CASSPSRGGNQPQHF
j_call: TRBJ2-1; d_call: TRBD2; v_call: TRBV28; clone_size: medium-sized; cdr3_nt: TGTGCCAGCAGTTTATTCGGGACTATGTACAATGAGCAGTTCTTC; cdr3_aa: CASSLFGTMYNEQFF
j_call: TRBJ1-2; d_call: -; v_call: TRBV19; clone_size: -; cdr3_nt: TGTGCCAGTAGTATAGATATTGGGCAGGGCTACACCTTC; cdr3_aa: CASSIDIGQGYTF
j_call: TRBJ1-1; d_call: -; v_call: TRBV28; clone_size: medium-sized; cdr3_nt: TGTGCCAGCAGTTTATCGACCGCTCACTTGAACACTGAAGCTTTCTTT; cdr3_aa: CASSLSTAHLNTEAFF
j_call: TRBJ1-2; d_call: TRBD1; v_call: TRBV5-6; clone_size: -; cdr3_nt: TGTGCCAGCAGCTGGATCGGACAGGGCTCTATTGATGGCTACACCTTC; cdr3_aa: CASSWIGQGSIDGYTF
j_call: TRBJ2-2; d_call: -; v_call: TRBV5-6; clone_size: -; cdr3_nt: TGTGCCAGCAGCTTGGGGACCTATACAGTGAACACCGGGGAGCTGTTTTTT; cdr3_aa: CASSLGTYTVNTGELFF
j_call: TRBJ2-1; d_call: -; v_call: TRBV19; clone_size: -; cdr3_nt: TGTGCCAGTAGTCCAACCTGGCTAGGCTACAATGAGCAGTTCTTC; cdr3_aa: CASSPTWLGYNEQFF
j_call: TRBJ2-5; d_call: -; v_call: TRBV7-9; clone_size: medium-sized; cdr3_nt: TGTGCCAGCAGCTTAGGGGAACAAGAGACCCAGTACTTC; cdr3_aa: CASSLGEQETQYF
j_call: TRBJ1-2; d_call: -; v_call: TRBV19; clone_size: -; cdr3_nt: TGTGCCAGTATCTCCAGGACAGCTAACTATGGCTACACCTTC; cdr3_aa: CASISRTANYGYTF
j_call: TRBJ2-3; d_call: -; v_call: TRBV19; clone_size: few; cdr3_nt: TGTGCCAGTAGTATTTTACCCGATGATACGCAGTATTTT; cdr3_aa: CASSILPDDTQYF
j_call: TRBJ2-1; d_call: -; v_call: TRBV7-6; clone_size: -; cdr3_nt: TGTGCCAGCAGCTTAGGGCTTCGGGGGGCCCCGGGTGAGCAGTTCTTC; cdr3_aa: CASSLGLRGAPGEQFF
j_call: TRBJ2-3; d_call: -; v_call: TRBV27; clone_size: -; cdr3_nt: TGTGCCAGCAGTTCCTACAGGATCTCTAGCACAGATACGCAGTATTTT; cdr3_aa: CASSSYRISSTDTQYF
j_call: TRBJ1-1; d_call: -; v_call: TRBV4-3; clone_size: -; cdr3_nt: TGCGCCAGCAGCCAAGTCTCCAACAGCTTGAACACTGAAGCTTTCTTT; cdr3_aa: CASSQVSNSLNTEAFF
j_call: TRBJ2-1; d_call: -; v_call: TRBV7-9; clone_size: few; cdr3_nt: TGTGCCAGCAGCCAAGGGAGCTCCTACAATGAGCAGTTCTTC; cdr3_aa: CASSQGSSYNEQFF
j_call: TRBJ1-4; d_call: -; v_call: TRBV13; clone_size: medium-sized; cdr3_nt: TGTGCCAGCAGCTTAGGGGTCCTAAGTTCTGAAAAACTGTTTTTT; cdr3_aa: CASSLGVLSSEKLFF
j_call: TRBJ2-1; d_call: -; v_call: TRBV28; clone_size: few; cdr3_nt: TGTGCCAGCAGTGACGTCTTTGGTCAGAATGAGCAGTTCTTC; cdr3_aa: CASSDVFGQNEQFF
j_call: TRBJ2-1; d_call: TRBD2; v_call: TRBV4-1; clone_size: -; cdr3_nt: TGCGCCAGCAGCCAAGATTTGGCTAGCGGGAGGGATGAGCAGTTCTTC; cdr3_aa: CASSQDLASGRDEQFF
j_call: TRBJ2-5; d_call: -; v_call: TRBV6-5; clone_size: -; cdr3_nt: TGTGCCAGCAGTTACAGTCGGGAGACCCAGTACTTC; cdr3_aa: CASSYSRETQYF
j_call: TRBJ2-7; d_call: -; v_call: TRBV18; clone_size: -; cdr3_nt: TGTGCCAGCTCACCATCGGACCTAGGTGAGCAGTACTTC; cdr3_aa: CASSPSDLGEQYF
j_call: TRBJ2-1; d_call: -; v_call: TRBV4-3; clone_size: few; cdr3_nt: TGCGCCAGCAGCCGTAGCTGGGCAGACAATGAGCAGTTCTTC; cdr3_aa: CASSRSWADNEQFF
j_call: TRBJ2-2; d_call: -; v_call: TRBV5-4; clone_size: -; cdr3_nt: TGTGCCAGCAGCTTGACGGAGAACACCGGGGAGCTGTTTTTT; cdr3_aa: CASSLTENTGELFF
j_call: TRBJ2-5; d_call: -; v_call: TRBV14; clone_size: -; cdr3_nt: TGTGCCAGCAGCCCAGGACATTTCCAAGAGACCCAGTACTTC; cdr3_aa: CASSPGHFQETQYF
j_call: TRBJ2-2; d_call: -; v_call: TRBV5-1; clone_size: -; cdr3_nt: TGCGCCAGCAGCTTAAAGACCGGGGAGCTGTTTTTT; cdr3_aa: CASSLKTGELFF
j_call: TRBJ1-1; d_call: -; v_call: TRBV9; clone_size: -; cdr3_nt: TGTGCCAGCAGCGTAGTTATGGGGTATTCGACTGAAGCTTTCTTT; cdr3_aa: CASSVVMGYSTEAFF
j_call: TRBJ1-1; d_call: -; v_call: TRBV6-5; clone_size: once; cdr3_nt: TGTGCCAGCAGTTACTCGAACGGGAACACTGAAGCTTTCTTT; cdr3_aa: CASSYSNGNTEAFF
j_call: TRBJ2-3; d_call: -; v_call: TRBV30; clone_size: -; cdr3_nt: TGTGCCTGGAGCTTAGCCAGCACAGATACGCAGTATTTT; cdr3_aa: CAWSLASTDTQYF
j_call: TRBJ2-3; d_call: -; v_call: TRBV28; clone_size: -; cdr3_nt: TGTGCCAGCAGCTACAGGACAGAAGGGGGCACAGATACGCAGTATTTT; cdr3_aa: CASSYRTEGGTDTQYF
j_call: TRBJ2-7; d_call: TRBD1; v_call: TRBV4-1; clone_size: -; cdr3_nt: TGCGCCAGCAGCCAAGGACAGGGCTCCTACGAGCAGTACTTC; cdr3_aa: CASSQGQGSYEQYF